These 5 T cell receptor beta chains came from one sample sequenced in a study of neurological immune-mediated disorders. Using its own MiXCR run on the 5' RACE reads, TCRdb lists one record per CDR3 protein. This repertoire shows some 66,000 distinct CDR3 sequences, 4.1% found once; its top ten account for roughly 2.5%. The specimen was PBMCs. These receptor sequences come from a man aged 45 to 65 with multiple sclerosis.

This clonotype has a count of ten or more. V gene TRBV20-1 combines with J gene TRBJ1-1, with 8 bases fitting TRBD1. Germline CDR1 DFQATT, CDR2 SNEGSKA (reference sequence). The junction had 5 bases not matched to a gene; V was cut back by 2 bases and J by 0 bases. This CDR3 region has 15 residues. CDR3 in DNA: TGCAGTGCTAGACGGACAGGGCCGATGAACACTGAAGCTTTCTTT. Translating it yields CSARRTGPMNTEAFF.

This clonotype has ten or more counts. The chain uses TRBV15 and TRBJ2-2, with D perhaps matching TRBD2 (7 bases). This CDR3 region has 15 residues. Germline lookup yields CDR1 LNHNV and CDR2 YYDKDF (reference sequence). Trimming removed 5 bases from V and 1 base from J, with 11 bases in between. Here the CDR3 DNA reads TGTGCCACCAGCGCCGGGGGGCAGAACACCGGGGAGCTGTTTTTT. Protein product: CATSAGGQNTGELFF.

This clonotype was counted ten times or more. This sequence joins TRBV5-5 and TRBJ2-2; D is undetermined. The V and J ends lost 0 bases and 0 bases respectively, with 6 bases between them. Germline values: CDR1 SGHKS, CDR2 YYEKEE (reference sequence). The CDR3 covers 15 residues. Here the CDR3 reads CASSLEGSNTGELFF. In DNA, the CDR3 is TGTGCCAGCAGCTTGGAGGGTTCGAACACCGGGGAGCTGTTTTTT.

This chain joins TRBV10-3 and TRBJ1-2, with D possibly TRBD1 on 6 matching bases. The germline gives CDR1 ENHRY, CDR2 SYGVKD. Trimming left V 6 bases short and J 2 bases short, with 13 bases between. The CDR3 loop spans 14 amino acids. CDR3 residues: CAIRTGQRNYGYTF. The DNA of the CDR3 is TGTGCCATCAGGACCGGACAGAGAAACTATGGCTACACCTTC.

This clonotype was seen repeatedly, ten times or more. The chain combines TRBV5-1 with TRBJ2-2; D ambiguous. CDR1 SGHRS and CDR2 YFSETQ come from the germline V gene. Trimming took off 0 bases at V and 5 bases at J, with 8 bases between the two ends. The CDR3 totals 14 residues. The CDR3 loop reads CASSLATVTGELFF. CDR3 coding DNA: TGCGCCAGCAGCTTGGCCACGGTAACCGGGGAGCTGTTTTTT.